One and the same sample provided the 8 T cell receptor beta chains below, sequenced in a study of shared clonotypes between healthy human individuals. Profiling relied on immunoSEQ multiplex PCR, and the TCRdb table lists in-frame clones only, not all of them. The top ten clones hold roughly 0.65% of a sample with over a million clones, about four fifths of them seen once. The material sequenced was memory CD4+ T cells from PBMCs. Subset noted: CD45RA-negative fraction. These receptors all stem from a man aged 18 to 30 in good health. Some clones in this sample may be carry-over from other donors' samples.

In this sample, this clone turned up once. Distinct nucleotide sequences in the sample also encode this CDR3. This chain connects TRBV28 to TRBJ2-7, with D possibly TRBD2 on 6 matching bases. The CDR3 is 14 amino acids. Germline V lookup: CDR1 MDHEN, CDR2 SYDVKM. The germline V and J ends were trimmed by 3 bases and 2 bases, with 11 bases remaining between them. DNA for the CDR3: TGTGCCAGCAGTTTGTGGGACTCAACCTACGAGCAGTACTTC. This encodes CASSLWDSTYEQYF.

This clone has more than one count but fewer than ten. DNA of the CDR3: TGTGCCAGTACCACCTCCGGAACCCGGACAGGGGTAGCTGAAGCTTTCTTT. Translating gives CASTTSGTRTGVAEAFF. The rearrangement uses TRBV19 and TRBJ1-1; 9 nucleotides line up with TRBD1. CDR3 length equals 17 residues. Germline trimming cut 7 bases from V and 6 bases from J; bases unmatched to any gene: 18. Germline V gives CDR1 LNHDA, CDR2 SQIVND (reference sequence).

To note about this clone: Other DNA sequences of this sample code for an identical CDR3. The CDR3 nucleotides are TGTGCCAGCAGCTTGGTAGGTGGTAACACCGGGGAGCTGTTTTTT. It codes for CASSLVGGNTGELFF. The chain is built from TRBV5-6 and TRBJ2-2; D remains unclear. The CDR3 loop spans 15 amino acids. Germline lookup yields CDR1 SGHDT and CDR2 YYEEEE. Trimming removed 0 bases from V and 2 bases from J, with 8 bases in between.

The chain couples TRBV10-1 to TRBJ2-2; either TRBD1 or TRBD2 may fit D (5 bases each). The ends were cut back, 5 bases at V and 4 bases at J, with 14 bases in the middle. The CDR3 covers 15 residues. Germline V gives CDR1 WNHNN, CDR2 SYGVQD (reference sequence). CDR3 coding DNA: TGCGCCAGCAGTCCGGGACGGAGACTCACCGGGGAGCTGTTTTTT. Its protein product is CASSPGRRLTGELFF.

J is TRBJ2-5 and V is TRBV7-3, with a weak D call TRBD1 (6 bases). Germline V gives CDR1 SGHTA, CDR2 FQGTGA. V was trimmed by 5 bases and J by 5 bases, leaving 15 bases between them. The CDR3 loop spans 14 amino acids. The CDR3 sequence: CASSVSGALETQYF. The CDR3 coding sequence is TGTGCCAGCAGCGTATCAGGGGCACTCGAGACCCAGTACTTC.

The rearrangement joins TRBV5-6 to TRBJ1-2; the D is unclear. The V gene's germline CDR1 is SGHDT and CDR2 YYEEEE. V was shortened by 4 bases and J by 4 bases, with 8 bases between the two germline ends. The CDR3 loop spans 12 amino acids. The CDR3 sequence: CASSQSGYGYTF. In DNA form, the CDR3 reads TGTGCCAGCAGCCAATCGGGCTATGGCTACACCTTC.

This sequence joins TRBV5-1 and TRBJ2-5; D not certain. V was shortened by 4 bases and J by 1 base, with 11 bases between the two germline ends. Per the germline V gene, CDR1 is SGHRS and CDR2 is YFSETQ. This CDR3 comprises 14 residues. The CDR3 DNA reads as TGCGCCAGCAGCCCTGGGTGGACCCAAGAGACCCAGTACTTC. This sequence encodes CASSPGWTQETQYF.

The chain combines TRBV5-4 with TRBJ2-1; D may be TRBD1 (5 bases). The CDR3 has 15 residues. Germline assignment: CDR1 SGHNT and CDR2 YYREEE (reference sequence). V lost 0 bases, J lost 7 bases, and 14 bases lay in between. The CDR3 region is CASSLEPQGGNEQFF. CDR3 DNA sequence: TGTGCCAGCAGCTTGGAACCCCAGGGCGGTAATGAGCAGTTCTTC.